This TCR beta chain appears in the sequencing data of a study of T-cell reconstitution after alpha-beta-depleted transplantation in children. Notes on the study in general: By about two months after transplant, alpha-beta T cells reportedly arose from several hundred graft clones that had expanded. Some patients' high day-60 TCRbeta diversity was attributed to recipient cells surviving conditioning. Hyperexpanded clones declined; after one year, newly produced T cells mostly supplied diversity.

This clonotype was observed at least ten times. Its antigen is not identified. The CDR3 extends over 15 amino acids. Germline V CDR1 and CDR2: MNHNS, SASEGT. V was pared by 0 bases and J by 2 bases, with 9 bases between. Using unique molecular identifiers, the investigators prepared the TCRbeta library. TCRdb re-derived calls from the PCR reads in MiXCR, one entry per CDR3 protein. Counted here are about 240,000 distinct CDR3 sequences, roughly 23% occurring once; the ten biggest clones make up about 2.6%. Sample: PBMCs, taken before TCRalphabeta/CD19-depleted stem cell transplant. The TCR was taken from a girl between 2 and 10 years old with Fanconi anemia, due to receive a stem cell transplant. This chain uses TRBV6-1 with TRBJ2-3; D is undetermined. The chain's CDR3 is CASSEARLFTDTQYF. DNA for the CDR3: TGTGCCAGCAGTGAAGCGCGTCTGTTCACAGATACGCAGTATTTT.